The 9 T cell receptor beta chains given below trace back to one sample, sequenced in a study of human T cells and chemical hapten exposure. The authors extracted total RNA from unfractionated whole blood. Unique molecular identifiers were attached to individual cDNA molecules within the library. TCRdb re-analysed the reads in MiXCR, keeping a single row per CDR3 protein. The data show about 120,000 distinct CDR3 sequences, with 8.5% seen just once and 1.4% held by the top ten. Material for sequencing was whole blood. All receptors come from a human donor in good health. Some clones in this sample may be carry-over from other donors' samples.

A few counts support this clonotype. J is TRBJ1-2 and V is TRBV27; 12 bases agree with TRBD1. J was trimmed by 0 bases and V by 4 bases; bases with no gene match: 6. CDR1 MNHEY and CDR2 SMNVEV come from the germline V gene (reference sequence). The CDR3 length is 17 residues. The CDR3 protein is CASSSGTGGAANYGYTF. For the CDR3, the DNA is TGTGCCAGCAGTTCCGGGACAGGGGGCGCGGCTAACTATGGCTACACCTTC.

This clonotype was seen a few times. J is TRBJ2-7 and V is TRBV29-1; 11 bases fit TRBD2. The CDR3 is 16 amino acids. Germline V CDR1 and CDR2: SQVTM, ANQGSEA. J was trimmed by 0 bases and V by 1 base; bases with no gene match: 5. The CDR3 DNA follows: TGCAGCGTTGAAGCCGCTAGCGGGAGGAGCTCCTACGAGCAGTACTTC. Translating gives CSVEAASGRSSYEQYF.

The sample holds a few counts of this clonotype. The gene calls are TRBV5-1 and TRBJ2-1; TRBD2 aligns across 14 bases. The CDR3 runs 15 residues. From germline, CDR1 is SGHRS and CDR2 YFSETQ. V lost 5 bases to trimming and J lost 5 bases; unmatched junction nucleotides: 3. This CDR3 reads CASSSGLAGDNEQFF. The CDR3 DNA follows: TGCGCCAGCAGTTCGGGACTAGCGGGGGACAATGAGCAGTTCTTC.

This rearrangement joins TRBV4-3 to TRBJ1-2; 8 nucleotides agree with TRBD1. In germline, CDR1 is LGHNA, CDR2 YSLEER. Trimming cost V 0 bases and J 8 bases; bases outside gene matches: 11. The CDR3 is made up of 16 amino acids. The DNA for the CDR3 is TGCGCCAGCAGCCAAGATTTTAGAGAGACAGGGGAAGGCTACACCTTC. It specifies CASSQDFRETGEGYTF.

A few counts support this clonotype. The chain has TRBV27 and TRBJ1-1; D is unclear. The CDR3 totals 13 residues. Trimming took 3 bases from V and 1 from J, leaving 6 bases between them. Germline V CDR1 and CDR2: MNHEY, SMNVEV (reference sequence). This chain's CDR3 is CASSFQSNTEAFF. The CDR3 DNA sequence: TGTGCCAGCAGTTTTCAGTCGAACACTGAAGCTTTCTTT.

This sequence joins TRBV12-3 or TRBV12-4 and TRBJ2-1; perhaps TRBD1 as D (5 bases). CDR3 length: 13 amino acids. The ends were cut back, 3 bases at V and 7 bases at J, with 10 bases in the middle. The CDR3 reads CASSFGRENEQFF. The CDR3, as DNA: TGTGCCAGCAGTTTCGGCAGGGAAAATGAGCAGTTCTTC.

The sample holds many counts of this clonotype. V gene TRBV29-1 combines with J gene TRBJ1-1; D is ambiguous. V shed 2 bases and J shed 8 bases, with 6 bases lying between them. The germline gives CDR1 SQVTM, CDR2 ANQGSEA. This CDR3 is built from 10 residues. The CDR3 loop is CSVETVEAFF. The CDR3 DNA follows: TGCAGCGTTGAAACAGTCGAAGCTTTCTTT.

CDR3 protein: CASKGPLTGELFF. CDR3 nucleotides: TGTGCCAGCAAGGGCCCCCTCACCGGGGAGCTGTTTTTT. V and J are TRBV3-1 and TRBJ2-2; D is ambiguous. Trimming stripped 7 bases from V and 4 bases from J, with 10 bases between. Per the germline V gene, CDR1 is LGHDT and CDR2 is YNNKEL (reference sequence). The CDR3 spans 13 residues.

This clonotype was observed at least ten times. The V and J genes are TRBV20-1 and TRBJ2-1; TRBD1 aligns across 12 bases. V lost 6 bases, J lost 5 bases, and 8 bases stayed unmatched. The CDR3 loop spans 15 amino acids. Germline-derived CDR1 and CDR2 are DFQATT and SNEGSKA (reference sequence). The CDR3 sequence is CSAAPGQGANNEQFF. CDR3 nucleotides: TGCAGTGCGGCGCCGGGACAGGGGGCGAACAATGAGCAGTTCTTC.